A single sample is the source of the 4 T cell receptor beta chains below, sequenced in a study of control samples from healthy donors and cancer patients. TCRdb's table, derived via immunoSEQ multiplex PCR, lists solely in-frame clones and lacks some. This table has more than 140,000 clones, 90% to 95% appearing once. The sample was blood. The receptors shown here come from a man aged 35 to 55 in good health.

In its sample, this clone was seen a few times. The CDR3 here is CAISESTWVAFF. CDR3 coding DNA: TGTGCCATCAGTGAGTCAACGTGGGTAGCTTTCTTT. This sequence joins TRBV10-3 and TRBJ1-1; no definite D call. The CDR3 is 12 amino acids. Looked up from germline, CDR1 is ENHRY and CDR2 is SYGVKD. Trimming cost V 0 bases and J 10 bases, with 9 bases left between them.

This rearrangement joins TRBV6-6 to TRBJ1-5; TRBD1 matches at 7 bases. The CDR3 is 16 amino acids. V shed 6 bases, J shed 2 bases, and the junction held 10 bases outside the gene matches. From germline, CDR1 is MNHNY and CDR2 SVGAGI (reference sequence). As DNA, the CDR3 is TGTGCCAGCAGGGGCAGGGGGAAAGGGGGCAATCAGCCCCAGCATTTT. Amino acids: CASRGRGKGGNQPQHF.

V and J are TRBV7-9 and TRBJ1-2; the D is unclear. This CDR3 is built from 13 residues. Trimming took 5 bases from V and 5 from J, leaving 12 bases between them. CDR1 and CDR2 from the germline V gene are SEHNR and FQNEAQ (reference sequence). The CDR3 region is CASSPDGEYGYTF. CDR3 coding DNA: TGTGCCAGCAGCCCGGACGGGGAGTATGGCTACACCTTC.

The CDR3 here is CASSFQETQYF. The CDR3 DNA sequence: TGTGCCAGCAGTTTTCAAGAGACCCAGTACTTC. The chain carries TRBV6-5 and TRBJ2-5, with D uncertain. V lost 4 bases and J lost 2, with 2 bases in between. This CDR3 has 11 amino acids. The V gene's germline CDR1 is MNHEY and CDR2 SVGAGI.